The rows below give T cell receptor beta chains drawn from one sample of a study of shared clonotypes between healthy human individuals. Measured with immunoSEQ multiplex PCR; TCRdb has only the in-frame clones, and not every one. The sample lists 2 million to 2.5 million clones, 93% occurring once. What was sequenced was naive CD4+ T cells from PBMCs. Receptor source: a man between 18 and 29 years old in good health. Some clones in this sample may be carry-over from other donors' samples. Each CDR3 is given with its conserved first and last residue. Fields, in order: V gene, D gene, CDR3 protein. A D gene is named only where the DNA matches it firmly.

TRBV10-2 TRBD2 CASSGRTSGTGELFF
TRBV7-2 TRBD1 CASSFSPGQLNEQFF
TRBV4-3 NA CASSQVQGLTEAFF
TRBV5-5 NA CASSYGPTQVVTEAFF
TRBV6-5 TRBD2 CASRKAGGPYNEQFF
TRBV28 NA CASSLGARLSYEQYF
TRBV28 NA CASKVRDEKLFF
TRBV6-1 NA CASDLGTFYEQYF
TRBV28 NA CASSLSGTSNTGELFF
TRBV5-1 TRBD2 CASSPGGQGSTDTQYF
TRBV4-1 NA CASSQGLRGSDYGYTF
TRBV19 NA CVSGQNTGELFF
TRBV6-1 TRBD2 CASSERTSGGFSSYNEQFF
TRBV7-8 NA CASSLDRTSGEKLFF
TRBV6-6 NA CASSSALSYEQYF
TRBV30 NA CAWFGGVPGPRGYTF
TRBV19 NA CASISGLSVGYGYTF
TRBV4-3 TRBD1 CASSQGNDYRQGYPTYEQYF
TRBV30 NA CAWSGPNAEQFF
TRBV9 NA CASSEGGGENTGELFF
TRBV28 NA CASNLQGPSNEKLFF
TRBV7-6 NA CASSLREKLFF
TRBV7-2 NA CASSLRGGNEKLFF
TRBV30 NA CAWSVRADTQYF
TRBV4-3 NA CASSHGLGDPNEKLFF
TRBV5-1 NA CASSLRTVTGELFF
TRBV19 NA CASSPLRQANQPQHF
TRBV2 TRBD2 CASSRLAGVGADTQYF
TRBV18 NA CASSPKDSNSGNTIYF
TRBV9 NA CASSVSSFSNTGELFF
TRBV6-5 NA CASSYSRGYGYTF
TRBV19 NA CASSTLRQETQYF
TRBV10-1 NA CASSEVVIGGTGELFF
TRBV11-3 TRBD1 CASSFGQGSYNEQFF
TRBV28 TRBD1 CASRPDRAGANVLTF